This entry describes one TCR beta chain. The read stops 3 residues short of the end of the CDR3; the missing end is completed from the germline J gene. The record originates from a study of T cells in women clearing cervical HPV infection. Trimming shortened V by 4 bases and J by 3 bases, and 10 bases separated the two germline ends. The CDR3 has 13 residues. The V gene's germline CDR1 is SGHRS and CDR2 YFSETQ. Sequenced by immunoSEQ multiplex PCR; TCRdb stores in-frame clones only, minus some. Listed are roughly 42,000 clones; 1% to 1.5% falls within the top ten. V gene TRBV5-1 combines with J gene TRBJ1-2, with a weak D call TRBD1 (5 bases). Input material: blood buffy coat. This TCR came from a woman between 18 and 75 years old with a cervical HPV16 infection that either progressed to CIN3+ or cleared (not recorded which). This CDR3 reads CASSLTGDYGYTF. CDR3 DNA (partial): TGCGCCAGCAGCCTCACGGGGGACTATGGC. Supplemented by reference TRBV5-1 and TRBJ1-2, the full variable domain reads KAGVTQTPRYLIKTRGQQVTLSCSPISGHRSVSWYQQTPGQGLQFLFEYFSETQRNKGNFPGRFSGRQFSNSRSEMNVSTLELGDSALYLCASSLTGDYGYTFGSGTRLTVV.